The present T cell receptor beta chain was sequenced within a study of neurological immune-mediated disorders. Study-wide findings and caveats: The absence of shared CDR3 amino acid sequences among expanded clones across subjects suggests private repertoires in all groups.

Trimming took 0 bases from V and 0 from J, leaving 12 bases between them. CDR1 SEHNR and CDR2 FQNEAQ come from the germline V gene (reference sequence). The CDR3 runs to 17 residues. The unsorted libraries were generated from a total of 2 million PBMCs, which had been stored in RNAlater at -80 C. There are many counts of this clonotype. Its antigen is unidentified. A single record per CDR3 protein comes from TCRdb applying MiXCR to the 5' RACE reads. The sample has around 64,000 distinct CDR3 sequences; approximately 11% are singletons. The J gene is TRBJ1-3, the V gene TRBV7-9; D is possibly TRBD1 (6 bases). The sequence derives from a woman aged 55-75 years with HTLV-1-associated myelopathy (HAM/TSP). Material for sequencing was PBMCs. Written as DNA, the CDR3 is TGTGCCAGCAGCTTAGCTGGACAGCTGAGCTCTGGAAACACCATATATTTT. Translated, it gives CASSLAGQLSSGNTIYF.